This T cell receptor (beta chain) was sequenced for a study of blood T cell repertoires in COVID-19. As for the study in general: COVID-19 samples from acute and convalescent phases originated in the United States, Italy and Spain.

Sequencing was performed with immunoSEQ multiplex PCR; in TCRdb, only in-frame clones are kept and a portion is missing. Counted here are about 260,000 clones, approximately 90% occurring once; the ten biggest clones make up about 3%. Trimming removed 10 bases from V and 7 bases from J; junction bases left unmatched: 10. The CDR3 spans 13 residues. Looked up from germline, CDR1 is MNHEY and CDR2 is SVGAGI. Participant age was about 18 to 95 years, and participants resided in 20 to 30 US areas. Clinical histories supplied by participants themselves formed the basis of cohort assignment. Exposed participants came across a COVID-19 case within 2 weeks before study entry.

The specimen sequenced was PBMCs or T cells enriched from blood (not recorded which). The sequence derives from a man between 35 and 55 years old who had been exposed to COVID-19. The chain combines TRBV6-5 with TRBJ1-5, with 7 bases lining up with TRBD1. Here the CDR3 reads CATATGRGQPQHF. The CDR3 DNA is TGTGCCACCGCGACAGGGCGGGGACAGCCCCAGCATTTT.